This TCR beta chain was captured in a study of OX40 agonist ivuxolimab in advanced cancers. Study-level results: On average, a greater number of expanded clones characterised CD8+ T cells relative to CD4+.

This CDR3 has 18 residues. V was shortened by 7 bases and J by 2 bases, with 24 bases between the two germline ends. Germline V lookup: CDR1 SNHLY, CDR2 FYNNEI. TCRdb's copy holds only in-frame clones and misses some; the assay was immunoSEQ multiplex PCR. Of about 68,000 clones listed, approximately 90% were seen once; the top ten hold 0.8% to 1.2%. Remarks on this clone: What it binds is not known.

The sample consisted of CD4+ or CD8+ T cells sorted from blood, taken in a trial of the OX40 agonist ivuxolimab. The TCR comes from an adult with an advanced solid tumor such as melanoma, head and neck, liver or kidney cancer. The chain couples TRBV2 to TRBJ1-5; D is unclear. DNA for the CDR3: TGTGCCAGCACCGAGAGGGCCAACGATTTATTTGGCAATCAGCCCCAGCATTTT. This gives the protein CASTERANDLFGNQPQHF.